Included here is one TCR beta chain sequence, with context. In the original workflow: The authors estimated nucleated cell counts from reference gene primer amplification. The table came from immunoSEQ multiplex PCR; TCRdb's copy has only in-frame clones and leaves some out. V and J calls and clone size follow that table, whereas D and trimming were derived from the DNA. This sample has under 250,000 clones; approximately 87% occur once, and the top ten carry around 2.6%. This specimen comes from a study of blood T cell repertoires in COVID-19. Study summary: Some COVID-19 samples were acute and others convalescent; all came from the United States, Italy and Spain.

The germline V gene has CDR1 SGHVS and CDR2 FQNEAQ. The CDR3 length is 15 residues. Deletions cut 5 bases from V and 5 bases from J, with 18 bases between. Sequencing was done on a sample of peripheral blood. V and J are TRBV7-8 and TRBJ1-1, with D maybe TRBD1 (5 bases). The clonotype originates from a woman in her sixties or seventies with active or convalescent COVID-19. The chain's CDR3 is CASSTANSGGTEAFF. The CDR3 DNA reads TGTGCCAGCAGCACTGCCAACTCTGGGGGGACTGAAGCTTTCTTT.